This T cell receptor (beta chain) comes out of a study of metastatic and nonmetastatic thyroid tumors. At the level of the study: For malignant and benign thyroid patients, tumor or nodule tissue and blood were the sources whose repertoires were compared. General study findings and limits: It was reportedly found that TCR beta diversity was significantly higher in malignant thyroid tumors than in benign nodules, a difference seen in both blood and tumor samples.

Original methodology: The authors used CDR3 differences across clinicopathological groups to build a distant-metastasis classifier for papillary thyroid cancer. Through MiXCR, TCRdb re-clonotyped the PCR reads. What appears here as the V and J calls and clone size reflects TCRdb's work, not the paper's. This repertoire shows around 19,000 clones, roughly a sixth found once; its top ten account for 10%. CDR3 length: 18 amino acids. Per germline, CDR1 SGHRS and CDR2 YFSETQ. Turning to this clone: Its antigen is currently unknown. One end of the junction does not line up with germline, which may come from a read error.

Patients were all untreated before their thyroid surgery. The TCR originated in a female donor with papillary thyroid cancer or a benign thyroid nodule (not recorded which). Some clones in this sample may be carry-over from other donors' samples. The chain joins TRBV5-1 to TRBJ2-3; 8 nucleotides align to TRBD1. The sample was tumor tissue. The CDR3 loop reads CASSFFGRTGGISDTHYF. The CDR3 DNA reads TGCGCCAGCAGCTTTTTTGGACGAACAGGGGGTATATCAGATACGCATTATTTT. Variable domain in full (rest from reference TRBV5-1 and TRBJ2-3): KAGVTQTPRYLIKTRGQQVTLSCSPISGHRSVSWYQQTPGQGLQFLFEYFSETQRNKGNFPGRFSGRQFSNSRSEMNVSTLELGDSALYLCASSFFGRTGGISDTHYFGPGTRLTVL.